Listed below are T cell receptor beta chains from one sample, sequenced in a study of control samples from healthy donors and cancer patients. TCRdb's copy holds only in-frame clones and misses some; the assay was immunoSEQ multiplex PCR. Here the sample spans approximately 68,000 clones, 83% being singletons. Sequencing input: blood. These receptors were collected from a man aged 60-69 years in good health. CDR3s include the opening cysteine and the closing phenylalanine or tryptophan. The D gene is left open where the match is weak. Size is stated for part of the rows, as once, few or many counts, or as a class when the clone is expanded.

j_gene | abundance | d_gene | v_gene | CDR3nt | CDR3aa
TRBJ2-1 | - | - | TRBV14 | TGTGCCAGCAGCCAAGATTCAGGGGCGTACAATGAGCAGTTCTTC | CASSQDSGAYNEQFF
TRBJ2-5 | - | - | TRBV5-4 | TGTGCCAGCAGCTTTTGGGCAGGGGAGACCCAGTACTTC | CASSFWAGETQYF
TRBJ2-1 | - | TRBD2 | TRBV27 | TGTGCCAGCAGTTTATCAGCCACGGGGGGACTAGGTACCAATGAGCAGTTCTTC | CASSLSATGGLGTNEQFF
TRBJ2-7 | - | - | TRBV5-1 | TGCGCCAGCCAACAGGTTCCTAGCTCCTACGAGCAGTACTTC | CASQQVPSSYEQYF
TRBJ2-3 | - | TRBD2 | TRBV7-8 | TGTGCCAGCACTCTACTAGCGGGAGGAACCACAGATACGCAGTATTTT | CASTLLAGGTTDTQYF
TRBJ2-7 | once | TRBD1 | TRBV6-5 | TGTGCCAGCAGCCCCCGGGACAGCTCCTACGAGCAGTACTTC | CASSPRDSSYEQYF
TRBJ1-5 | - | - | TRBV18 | TGTGCCAGCTCCCCGGACGACAATCAGCCCCAGCATTTT | CASSPDDNQPQHF
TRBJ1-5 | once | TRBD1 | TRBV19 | TGTGCCAGCGATGACAGGGCGCATTCGCCCCAGCATTTT | CASDDRAHSPQHF
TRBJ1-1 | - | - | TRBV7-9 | TGTGCCAGCAGCTTAGCGTTGAACACTGAAGCTTTCTTT | CASSLALNTEAFF
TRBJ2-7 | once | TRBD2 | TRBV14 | TGTGCCAGCAGCCCTCTAGCGGGAGTTTCCTACGAGCAGTACTTC | CASSPLAGVSYEQYF
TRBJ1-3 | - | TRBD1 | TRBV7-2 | TGTGCCAGCAGCTATGGACAGGCCGGAAACACCATATATTTT | CASSYGQAGNTIYF
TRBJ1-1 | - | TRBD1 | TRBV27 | TGTGCCAGCAAGACAGGGGCCTTAGCTTTCTTT | CASKTGALAFF
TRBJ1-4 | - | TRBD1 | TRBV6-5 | TGTGCCAGCAACACCGGGACAGTTAATGAAAAACTGTTTTTT | CASNTGTVNEKLFF
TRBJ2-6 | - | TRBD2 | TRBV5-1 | TGCGCCAGCAGCTTCGGGGGGTCTGGGGCCAACGTCCTGACTTTC | CASSFGGSGANVLTF
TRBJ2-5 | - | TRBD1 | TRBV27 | TGTGCCAGCAGTTCCCGGGACAGGGGAGAGACCCAGTACTTC | CASSSRDRGETQYF
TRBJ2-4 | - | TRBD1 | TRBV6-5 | TGTGCCAGCAGTTACTCCAGGACAGGGGGGGACATTCAGTACTTC | CASSYSRTGGDIQYF
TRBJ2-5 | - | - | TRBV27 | TGTGCCAGCAGTTTATCGGGGATTGGAGAAGAGACCCAGTACTTC | CASSLSGIGEETQYF
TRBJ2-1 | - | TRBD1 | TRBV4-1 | TGCGCCAGCAGACTACAGGGGGCCGATGAGCAGTTCTTC | CASRLQGADEQFF
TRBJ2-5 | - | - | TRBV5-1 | TGCGCCAGCAGCTTCGGGACCCAAGAGACCCAGTACTTC | CASSFGTQETQYF
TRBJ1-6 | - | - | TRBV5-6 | TGTGCCAGCAGCTTGGAACCCGGCCTACCAAAAAAGAATTCACCCCTCCACTTT | CASSLEPGLPKKNSPLHF
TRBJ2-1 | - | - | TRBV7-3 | TGTGCCAGCAGCTCGGGCCTAGGCCTCAATGAGCAGTTCTTC | CASSSGLGLNEQFF
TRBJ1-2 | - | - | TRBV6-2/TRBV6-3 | TGTGCCAGCAGTTGGGCCTTGGCGGTGATAGATGGCTACACCTTC | CASSWALAVIDGYTF
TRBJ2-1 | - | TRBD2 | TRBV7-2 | TGTGCCAGCGGTATAGCGGGAGCCTCTATCTATGAGCAGTTCTTC | CASGIAGASIYEQFF
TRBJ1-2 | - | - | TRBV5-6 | TGTGCCAGCAGCTTGGCGGGGAGGGGAGGCTATGGCTACACCTTC | CASSLAGRGGYGYTF
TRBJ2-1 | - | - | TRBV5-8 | TGTGCCAGCAGTAACAGCGACTTCTCCTACAATGAGCAGTTCTTC | CASSNSDFSYNEQFF
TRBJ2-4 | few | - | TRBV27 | TGTGCCAGCAGTTTAGACAGTTGGGCCAAAAACATTCAGTACTTC | CASSLDSWAKNIQYF
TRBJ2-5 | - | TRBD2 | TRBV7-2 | TGTGCCAGCAGCTTGAGGCGGGAGACACCTCGGGGGACCCAGTACTTC | CASSLRRETPRGTQYF